The TCR beta chain described here comes from a study of PD-L1 blockade in urothelial cancer. Study observations and caveats: Tumor-linked clones in blood grew more by 3 weeks in durable-benefit patients.

Each individual provided 1 to 8 samples (taken pretreatment and on-treatment). CDR1 and CDR2 (germline): SGHAT, FQNNGV. Trimming stripped 2 bases from V and 4 bases from J, with 9 bases between. The CDR3 totals 13 residues. As concerns this clone: Its antigen is currently unknown.

The repertoire was sequenced with immunoSEQ multiplex PCR; TCRdb's copy has only in-frame clones and lacks some. This table holds about 38,000 clones, about 93% found once. The receptor was isolated from a man aged 65 to 79 with urothelial cancer. The sample in question was PBMCs, obtained around atezolizumab (anti-PD-L1) treatment. The chain couples TRBV11-2 to TRBJ2-7; no firm D call. The CDR3 spells CASSLIPLYEQYF. CDR3 nucleotides: TGTGCCAGCAGCTTAATCCCTTTATACGAGCAGTACTTC.